In this sample, the clone carrying this T cell receptor (beta chain) turned up many times. Its antigen is not identified. The unsorted libraries were produced from 2 million PBMCs held at -80 C. This entry comes from a study of neurological immune-mediated disorders. Whole-study results and caveats: The absence of any CDR3 amino acid sequence shared by expanded clones across subjects suggests that repertoires were private in all groups.

V was clipped by 6 bases and J by 8 bases; unmatched bases: 6. Germline V gene data show CDR1 as DFQATT and CDR2 as SNEGSKA (reference sequence). The CDR3 runs 13 residues. Each CDR3 protein is one row after TCRdb ran MiXCR on the 5' RACE reads. Seen here are about 25,000 distinct CDR3 sequences, 6.5% to 8.5% observed once, and the top ten hold over 4%. The receptor comes from a woman between 35 and 50 years old in good health. Source material: PBMCs. This rearrangement joins TRBV20-1 to TRBJ1-6; 8 bases match TRBD1. CDR3 sequence: CSAQGASYSPLHF. The CDR3 bases are TGCAGTGCCCAGGGGGCGAGTTATTCACCCCTCCACTTT.